The clone carrying this TCR beta chain was recorded only once. Antigen specificity is unknown. CDR3 length: 15 amino acids. Germline values: CDR1 LNHNV, CDR2 YYDKDF (reference sequence). Trimming pared 0 bases from V and 5 bases from J, leaving 13 bases between. The data stem from a study of cytomegalovirus exposure and HLA in healthy donors. The donors were members of the validation cohort comprising some 120 subjects, separate from the roughly 640-subject first cohort. TCRdb keeps only in-frame clones here, not all; method: immunoSEQ multiplex PCR. The profile shows roughly 330,000 clones, roughly nine tenths of them singletons. General observations from the study: Diagnosis of cytomegalovirus status made by the classifier reportedly showed high specificity and sensitivity. According to a subsequent analysis, TCR clusters identified in the first cohort showed a tendency to co-occur across the 120 validation repertoires. Overall, 164 TCR beta chains were annotated as cytomegalovirus-associated.

Sequencing was performed on PBMCs. This clonotype originated in a woman in her 30s in good health and CMV-seropositive. The chain has TRBV15 and TRBJ2-5, with D tentatively TRBD2 (5 bases). For the CDR3, the DNA is TGTGCCACCAGCAGAGATGTGGGGTCGGGGGAGACCCAGTACTTC. Translation gives CATSRDVGSGETQYF.